This T cell receptor (beta chain) came from a study of beta chain features in type 1 diabetes. General study findings and limits: The VDJ junctions of type 1 diabetes patients carried fewer insertions and more deletions. Among patients with Type 1 diabetes, TCRB CDR3s were moderately but significantly shorter in every one of the four CD4+ subsets. Among patients, naive, central memory and Treg TCRB repertoires appeared more similar than among healthy donors.

Worth noting for this clone: No antigen is known for it.

Sorting that relied on CD45RO/CCR7/CD25/CD127/CD95/CD27 yielded CD4+ naive, central memory, regulatory and stem cell-like memory cells. Sorted populations were all over 95% pure. The germline V gene has CDR1 SNHLY and CDR2 FYNNEI. The CDR3 totals 16 residues. The V end was cut by 2 bases, the J end by 0 bases, with 8 bases between. The investigators reverse transcribed all of the isolated RNA, so they sequenced expressed TCRB transcripts. Assay used: immunoSEQ multiplex PCR; TCRdb lists only in-frame clones, some missing. In the table there are around 150,000 clones, roughly 60% of which are singletons.

The sample comprised naive CD4+ T cells from blood. This clonotype was sampled from a man aged 25 to 40 with type 1 diabetes. The chain has TRBV2 and TRBJ2-6; TRBD2 might be the D (5 bases). CDR3 loop: CASSELGASGANVLTF. In DNA, the CDR3 is TGTGCCAGCAGTGAACTGGGAGCCTCTGGGGCCAACGTCCTGACTTTC.